The 17 T cell receptor beta chains listed next were all sequenced from one sample in a study of CD8+ T cells in alopecia areata. Extraction of RNA preceded its reverse transcription into cDNA, which served as the sequencing template. Some clones are missing from TCRdb's copy, which holds only in-frame ones; the method was immunoSEQ multiplex PCR. The sample lists about 200,000 clones; more than 45% were seen once. Treatment indicated: oral pan-JAK inhibitor, 5-10 mg twice daily. The sequences come from CD4+ T cells sorted from blood, collected at week 4, from a patient treated with tofacitinib. Receptor source: a human donor with alopecia areata.

Concerning this clone itself: A read error may account for a junction end that differs from germline. The rearrangement uses TRBV2 and TRBJ1-6; D is unclear. This CDR3 contains 13 residues. The germline gives CDR1 SNHLY, CDR2 FYNNEI. CDR3 sequence: CASREGPNSPLHF. The CDR3 DNA reads as TGTGCCAGCAGGGAAGGACCAAATTCACCCCTCCACTTT.

This clone was seen only once. This chain connects TRBV29-1 to TRBJ2-3; D not resolved. Germline V gene data show CDR1 as SQVTM and CDR2 as ANQGSEA. V was pared by 7 bases and J by 6 bases, with 8 bases between. The CDR3 is 10 residues long. The CDR3 DNA is TGCAGCGCCATTGAGGATACGCAGTATTTT. Protein product: CSAIEDTQYF.

V usage is TRBV2 and J usage is TRBJ2-3; D unclear. The germline V gene encodes CDR1 SNHLY and CDR2 FYNNEI. Trimming removed 2 bases at V and 7 bases at J, with 10 bases between. The CDR3 covers 13 residues. CDR3 bases: TGTGCCAGCAGTGAACCCTTAGGTAATACGCAGTATTTT. This sequence encodes CASSEPLGNTQYF.

The CDR3 sequence: CASSQEPQGPGHTNYGYTF. DNA of the CDR3: TGCGCCAGCAGCCAAGAACCCCAAGGACCGGGACATACTAACTATGGCTACACCTTC. This chain uses TRBV4-3 with TRBJ1-2; D might be TRBD1 (6 bases). CDR1 is LGHNA and CDR2 is YSLEER in the germline V gene. This CDR3 contains 19 residues. Trimming stripped 0 bases from V and 0 bases from J, with 20 bases between.

This clone was observed a handful of times. This chain links TRBV13 with TRBJ2-7, with 9 bases identical to TRBD1. The ends lost 4 bases at V and 2 bases at J; junction bases unmatched: 6. CDR1 is PRHDT, CDR2 FYEKMQ, per germline (reference sequence). The CDR3 runs to 15 residues. CDR3 in DNA: TGTGCCAGCAGCTCCTTTTGGGACAGGGCCTACGAGCAGTACTTC. Residues: CASSSFWDRAYEQYF.

J is TRBJ1-5 and V is TRBV25-1; 8 bases align to TRBD1. The germline V gene has CDR1 MGHDK and CDR2 SYGVNS. The CDR3 has 14 residues. The V segment lost 4 bases and the J segment 2 bases; nucleotides outside the gene matches: 1. The CDR3 coding sequence is TGTGCCAGCAGTGCAGGGGGCCGCAATCAGCCCCAGCATTTT. It encodes CASSAGGRNQPQHF.

The chain couples TRBV25-1 to TRBJ2-5; no firm D call. V dropped 2 bases and J dropped 9 bases, with 7 bases sitting between them. The CDR3 is 11 amino acids. CDR1 is MGHDK, CDR2 SYGVNS, per germline. The CDR3 region is CASSESWAQYF. In DNA, the CDR3 is TGTGCCAGCAGTGAAAGTTGGGCCCAGTACTTC.

V and J are TRBV27 and TRBJ2-7; perhaps TRBD1 as D (6 bases). V lost 2 bases, J lost 0 bases, and 8 bases lay in between. Germline loops: CDR1 MNHEY, CDR2 SMNVEV (reference sequence). The CDR3 runs to 14 residues. CDR3 DNA: TGTGCCAGCAGTTTACACAGGGACTCCTACGAGCAGTACTTC. It codes for CASSLHRDSYEQYF.

The chain joins TRBV25-1 to TRBJ1-1; the match to TRBD1 covers 9 bases. The length of the CDR3 is 14 residues. Per the germline V gene, CDR1 is MGHDK and CDR2 is SYGVNS. The J segment lost 4 bases and the V segment lost 5 bases, leaving 5 bases of the junction unmatched. The CDR3 loop reads CASSNRGPGTEAFF. CDR3 DNA sequence: TGTGCCAGCAGTAACAGGGGGCCGGGCACTGAAGCTTTCTTT.

A few counts support this clone. The chain couples TRBV2 to TRBJ2-7; 10 nucleotides align to TRBD2. The CDR3 extends over 14 amino acids. Germline V lookup: CDR1 SNHLY, CDR2 FYNNEI. V dropped 6 bases and J dropped 2; count of bases not matched to a gene: 4. The CDR3 DNA sequence: TGTGCCAGCAGGAGGACTAGCGGAGCCTACGAGCAGTACTTC. Amino acids: CASRRTSGAYEQYF.

This chain joins TRBV5-1 and TRBJ2-3, with a weak D call TRBD1 (6 bases). Per germline, CDR1 SGHRS and CDR2 YFSETQ. Trimming left V 2 bases short and J 0 bases short, with 13 bases between. The CDR3 covers 16 residues. In DNA form, the CDR3 reads TGCGCCAGCAGCTTTACCGGGACAACTAGCACAGATACGCAGTATTTT. This encodes CASSFTGTTSTDTQYF.

The gene calls are TRBV27 and TRBJ1-2; D remains unclear. Trimming removed 0 bases at V and 5 bases at J, with 10 bases between. Germline V gene lookup returns CDR1 MNHEY and CDR2 SMNVEV (reference sequence). This CDR3 contains 14 residues. CDR3 protein: CASSLSSGSYGYTF. In DNA, the CDR3 is TGTGCCAGCAGTTTATCTTCGGGGTCGTATGGCTACACCTTC.

The chain has TRBV30 and TRBJ2-7; 8 bases match TRBD2. This CDR3 has 14 residues. The J segment lost 4 bases and the V segment lost 1 base, leaving 6 bases of the junction unmatched. Germline V CDR1 and CDR2: GTSNPN, SVGIG (reference sequence). The CDR3 sequence is CAWSESGGLYEQYF. Here the CDR3 DNA reads TGTGCCTGGAGTGAAAGCGGGGGATTATACGAGCAGTACTTC.

The chain recombines TRBV27 with TRBJ2-1; D is undetermined. Germline V gene data show CDR1 as MNHEY and CDR2 as SMNVEV (reference sequence). The CDR3 is made up of 12 amino acids. Trimming stripped 3 bases from V and 5 bases from J, with 5 bases between. The CDR3, as DNA: TGTGCCAGCAGTTTCCGAGACAATGAGCAGTTCTTC. This gives the protein CASSFRDNEQFF.

The gene calls are TRBV30 and TRBJ2-7; D call uncertain. V lost 0 bases and J 3 bases, leaving 9 bases between the germline ends. CDR3 length: 13 residues. Germline CDR1 GTSNPN, CDR2 SVGIG (reference sequence). Here the CDR3 reads CAWSVDAYYEQYF. CDR3 sequence (DNA): TGTGCCTGGAGTGTGGACGCCTACTACGAGCAGTACTTC.

The chain couples TRBV15 to TRBJ2-3; unclear D gene. V was shortened by 4 bases and J by 4 bases, with 9 bases between the two germline ends. Germline CDR1 and CDR2: LNHNV and YYDKDF (reference sequence). The CDR3 is 13 residues long. CDR3 sequence reads: CATSTAAADTQYF. The CDR3 DNA reads TGTGCCACCAGCACCGCCGCGGCAGATACGCAGTATTTT.

The chain is built from TRBV27 and TRBJ2-1, with a possible D match to TRBD2 (6 bases). The length of the CDR3 is 15 residues. Germline CDR1 and CDR2: MNHEY and SMNVEV (reference sequence). Trimming stripped 5 bases from V and 10 bases from J, with 21 bases between. The CDR3 is CASSRAGPRSHEQFF. The DNA of the CDR3 is TGTGCCAGCAGTAGAGCGGGCCCCCGGTCCCACGAGCAGTTCTTC.